Shown below are 17 T cell receptor beta chains from a single sample sequenced in a study of neurological immune-mediated disorders. Each CDR3 protein is one row after TCRdb ran MiXCR on the 5' RACE reads. Found here are under 40,000 distinct CDR3 sequences, approximately 4.5% of them singletons; the top ten hold under 30%. Source material: PBMCs. These receptors were obtained from a man younger than 35 in good health.

This clonotype was counted ten times or more. The V and J genes are TRBV5-1 and TRBJ1-1; 7 nucleotides align to TRBD1. The germline gives CDR1 SGHRS, CDR2 YFSETQ. Germline trimming cut 4 bases from V and 3 bases from J; bases unmatched to any gene: 12. CDR3 length equals 16 residues. In nucleotides, the CDR3 is TGCGCCAGCAGCCCCGGGATAGGGGGCACGGACACTGAAGCTTTCTTT. Its translation: CASSPGIGGTDTEAFF.

The genes are TRBV10-3 and TRBJ2-6; 10 positions agree with TRBD1. The CDR3 has 19 amino acids. CDR1 is ENHRY and CDR2 is SYGVKD in the germline V gene. V lost 1 base, J lost 2 bases, and 8 bases stayed unmatched. The CDR3 spells CAISEYGTGEVAGANVLTF. In DNA form, the CDR3 reads TGTGCCATCAGTGAGTACGGGACAGGGGAGGTCGCTGGGGCCAACGTCCTGACTTTC.

This clonotype has at least ten counts. The chain joins TRBV5-1 to TRBJ1-1; a weak D match, TRBD1 (6 bases). This CDR3 region has 15 residues. CDR1 and CDR2 (germline): SGHRS, YFSETQ. V was pared by 3 bases and J by 1 base, with 13 bases between. CDR3 loop: CASSWGPQKNTEAFF. The CDR3 bases are TGCGCCAGCAGCTGGGGGCCGCAGAAGAACACTGAAGCTTTCTTT.

This clonotype showed up many times. Here the CDR3 DNA reads TGCAGTGCTAGAGATCTGAAGGCGGTGGATGATGAAAAACTGTTTTTT. Translating it yields CSARDLKAVDDEKLFF. The chain uses TRBV20-1 and TRBJ1-4, with D uncertain. The germline V gene has CDR1 DFQATT and CDR2 SNEGSKA (reference sequence). CDR3 size: 16 residues. V was shortened by 0 bases and J by 6 bases, with 17 bases between the two germline ends.

This clonotype was counted many times. It may be a read error: a sequence one base away is much more abundant. The chain joins TRBV7-9 to TRBJ1-1; D is uncertain. V was shortened by 3 bases and J by 4 bases, with 12 bases between the two germline ends. This CDR3 is built from 14 residues. Germline loops: CDR1 SEHNR, CDR2 FQNEAQ (reference sequence). CDR3 region: CASSLVTVITEAFF. The DNA for the CDR3 is TGTGCCAGCAGCTTGGTTACAGTGATCACTGAAGCTTTCTTT.

As to this clonotype: Possible read error: a much larger clone is one base away. The V and J genes are TRBV10-3 and TRBJ1-2; a weak D match, TRBD1 (5 bases). Germline CDR1 and CDR2: ENHRY and SYGVKD. With 7 bases removed from V and 5 bases from J, the gap between germline ends came to 17 bases. The CDR3 sequence is 14 residues long. CDR3 amino acids: CAINLQDSRYGYTF. CDR3 in DNA: TGTGCCATCAATCTACAGGACTCGCGGTATGGCTACACCTTC.

This clonotype was seen at least ten times. This rearrangement joins TRBV6-2 or TRBV6-3 to TRBJ1-1, with a weak D call TRBD1 (6 bases). The germline V gene has CDR1 MNHEY and CDR2 SVGEGT. There are 16 residues in the CDR3. Trimming pared 0 bases from V and 6 bases from J, leaving 17 bases between. The DNA for the CDR3 is TGTGCCAGCAGTTACTCGATCGGGGGCTTCTCCGCTGAAGCTTTCTTT. Translating it yields CASSYSIGGFSAEAFF.

Many counts were recorded for this clonotype. V gene TRBV11-1 combines with J gene TRBJ2-5, with D perhaps TRBD1 (6 bases). This CDR3 region has 15 residues. Germline V gene sequence: CDR1 SGHAT, CDR2 FQDESV (reference sequence). The germline V and J ends were trimmed by 5 bases and 1 base, with 14 bases remaining between them. CDR3 loop: CASSQLDRSQETQYF. CDR3 nucleotides: TGTGCCAGCAGCCAACTTGACAGGTCCCAAGAGACCCAGTACTTC. The full variable domain, with the rest looked up from reference TRBV11-1 and TRBJ2-5, is EAEVAQSPRYKITEKSQAVAFWCDPISGHATLYWYRQILGQGPELLVQFQDESVVDDSQLPKDRFSAERLKGVDSTLKIQPAELGDSAMYLCASSQLDRSQETQYFGPGTRLLVL.

This clonotype appeared many times. The rearrangement joins TRBV7-2 to TRBJ2-1; D is unresolved. This CDR3 is 14 amino acids long. Looked up from germline, CDR1 is SGHTA and CDR2 is FQGNSA. The V gene lost 3 bases and the J gene lost 6 bases, with 12 bases spanning the gap. CDR3 amino acids: CASSFGVGFNEQFF. CDR3 coding DNA: TGTGCCAGCAGCTTCGGTGTAGGATTCAATGAGCAGTTCTTC.

The rearrangement joins TRBV12-3 or TRBV12-4 to TRBJ2-7, with D maybe TRBD2 (5 bases). The CDR3 length is 14 residues. Deletions cut 7 bases from V and 1 base from J, with 14 bases between. The CDR3: CASNFQSGSYEQYF. CDR3 DNA sequence: TGTGCCAGCAATTTTCAGTCGGGATCCTACGAGCAGTACTTC.

Note on this clonotype: A much larger clone is a single base away; this may be a read error. The chain links TRBV4-3 to TRBJ2-1; D not certain. CDR1 LGHNA and CDR2 YSLEER come from the germline V gene. The length of the CDR3 is 13 residues. The CDR3 protein is CTSSQESVPPVFF. The DNA of the CDR3 is TGCACCAGCAGCCAAGAGAGTGTGCCCCCCGTGTTCTTC.

This clonotype showed up many times. The chain links TRBV10-3 to TRBJ1-2, with D hard to call. Germline CDR1 reads ENHRY; CDR2 reads SYGVKD. Trimming pared 8 bases from V and 5 bases from J, leaving 15 bases between. The CDR3 is 13 amino acids. The CDR3 sequence is CAIQQNRAYGYTF. The CDR3 nucleotides are TGTGCCATCCAACAGAATCGGGCTTATGGCTACACCTTC.

This clonotype showed up many times. The chain uses TRBV20-1 and TRBJ2-2; TRBD2 matches 8 bases. The CDR3 length is 16 residues. With V trimmed by 0 bases and J by 7 bases, 10 bases remained unmatched. In germline, CDR1 is DFQATT, CDR2 SNEGSKA (reference sequence). The CDR3 DNA reads TGCAGTGCTAGAGATCTGCGGGGGGCCCCCAGCGGGGAGCTGTTTTTT. It translates to CSARDLRGAPSGELFF.

Ten or more counts support this clonotype. The gene calls are TRBV7-9 and TRBJ1-6; D is perhaps TRBD1 (5 bases). Germline CDR1 reads SEHNR; CDR2 reads FQNEAQ (reference sequence). This CDR3 comprises 15 residues. Trimming pared 0 bases from V and 7 bases from J, leaving 10 bases between. The CDR3 coding sequence is TGTGCCAGCAGCTTAGCCGAGACAGTCAATTCACCCCTCCACTTT. It encodes CASSLAETVNSPLHF.

The sample holds many counts of this clonotype. The V call is TRBV6-1, the J call TRBJ1-2; a weak D match, TRBD1 (5 bases). This CDR3 is 15 amino acids long. Germline loops: CDR1 MNHNS, CDR2 SASEGT. The germline V and J ends were trimmed by 2 bases and 2 bases, with 12 bases remaining between them. The CDR3 DNA reads TGTGCCAGCAGTGAATACGAGGGACCAAACTATGGCTACACCTTC. As protein: CASSEYEGPNYGYTF.

This clonotype was counted only a few times. The chain links TRBV7-2 to TRBJ1-2; possible D gene TRBD1, 5 bases. Deletions cut 3 bases from V and 1 base from J, with 12 bases between. Germline-derived CDR1 and CDR2 are SGHTA and FQGNSA. This CDR3 has 15 amino acids. This CDR3 is CASSLTADYNYGYTF. In DNA, the CDR3 is TGTGCCAGCAGCTTGACAGCCGATTATAACTATGGCTACACCTTC.

In its sample, this clonotype was seen many times. V gene TRBV24-1 combines with J gene TRBJ1-1; no clear D gene. CDR3 length equals 13 residues. In germline, CDR1 is KGHDR, CDR2 SFDVKD. V was pared by 8 bases and J by 1 base, with 10 bases between. CDR3 amino acids: CATMNEGNTEAFF. CDR3 nucleotides: TGTGCCACCATGAACGAGGGGAACACTGAAGCTTTCTTT.